This T cell receptor (beta chain) was profiled in a study of blood T cell repertoires in COVID-19. Study in general: Sample material is recorded as cDNA or gDNA derived from T cells, B-cell-depleted T cells, or PBMCs.

As processed by the authors: Amplifying reference gene primers gave estimates of nucleated cell counts. Generated by immunoSEQ multiplex PCR, the TCRdb table keeps only in-frame clones and is missing some. Clone size and the V and J calls come from that table; the DNA yielded D and trimming. Of 85,000 to 100,000 clones listed, roughly nine tenths were seen once; the top ten hold 1.5% to 2%. The sample holds a few counts of this clone. V was cut by 5 bases and J by 0 bases, with 11 bases left in between. The CDR3 extends over 14 amino acids. Germline V CDR1 and CDR2: SNHLY, FYNNEI. This clonotype was sampled from a man aged 55 to 70 with acute or convalescent COVID-19. V and J are TRBV2 and TRBJ2-7; weak D call: TRBD1 (6 bases). Sample: peripheral blood. The CDR3 region is CASSPGESSYEQYV. DNA of the CDR3: TGTGCCAGCAGTCCAGGGGAAAGCTCCTACGAGCAGTACGTC.